The 25 T cell receptor beta chains in this list originate from one sample, sequenced in a study of blood T cell repertoires in COVID-19. Sequencing used immunoSEQ multiplex PCR; TCRdb keeps in-frame clones, though not all of them. The data show about 71,000 clones, around 85% seen once. The sample was peripheral blood. The receptor source for this set is a man of 80 years or more with acute or convalescent COVID-19.

This clone was detected once. CDR3 bases: TGTGCCAGCAGTTTTCAGGCCGCGTGGTCAAATACGCAGTATTTT. Translating gives CASSFQAAWSNTQYF. The genes are TRBV28 and TRBJ2-3; D gene unclear. Germline-derived CDR1 and CDR2 are MDHEN and SYDVKM. Trimming took 3 bases from V and 7 from J, leaving 17 bases between them. The CDR3 is 15 amino acids.

CDR3 nucleotides: TGTGCCAGCAGTGAGGCCACAGGGGGCCCCTACAATGAGCAGTTCTTC. Its translation is CASSEATGGPYNEQFF. This sequence joins TRBV6-1 and TRBJ2-1; 9 bases fit TRBD1. CDR1 and CDR2 (germline): MNHNS, SASEGT. This CDR3 has 16 residues. Trimming cost V 3 bases and J 2 bases; bases outside gene matches: 5.

This chain links TRBV5-1 with TRBJ2-1; 11 bases are a match to TRBD2. The ends lost 6 bases at V and 3 bases at J; junction bases unmatched: 5. The CDR3 is made up of 15 amino acids. Germline V lookup: CDR1 SGHRS, CDR2 YFSETQ. CDR3 protein: CASTSGTSGYNEQFF. CDR3 coding DNA: TGCGCCAGCACCTCAGGGACTAGCGGCTACAATGAGCAGTTCTTC.

The rearrangement links TRBV28 to TRBJ2-5; D is ambiguous. CDR1 is MDHEN and CDR2 is SYDVKM in the germline V gene. This CDR3 is built from 13 residues. With 2 bases removed from V and 5 bases from J, the gap between germline ends came to 9 bases. CDR3 sequence reads: CASSLHHRETQYF. The CDR3 bases are TGTGCCAGCAGTTTACACCACCGGGAGACCCAGTACTTC. Using reference TRBV28 and TRBJ2-5 for the parts outside the CDR3, the full variable domain is DVKVTQSSRYLVKRTGEKVFLECVQDMDHENMFWYRQDPGLGLRLIYFSYDVKMKEKGDIPEGYSVSREKKERFSLILESASTNQTSMYLCASSLHHRETQYFGPGTRLLVL.

The chain is built from TRBV3-1 (or the pseudogene TRBV3-2) and TRBJ2-3; D gene unclear. CDR3 length: 14 amino acids. V lost 0 bases, J lost 6 bases, and 10 bases lay in between. Germline CDR1 reads LGHDT; CDR2 reads YNNKEL (reference sequence). CDR3 DNA sequence: TGTGCCAGCAGCCAAGATTACGGTCGGGATACGCAGTATTTT. Its protein is CASSQDYGRDTQYF.

The chain couples TRBV10-2 to TRBJ1-3; D may be TRBD1 (6 bases). The V end lost 1 base, the J end lost 0 bases, and 13 bases lay between the germline ends. Germline V gene lookup returns CDR1 WSHSY and CDR2 SAAADI. The CDR3 sequence is 17 residues long. The CDR3 here is CASSELTGQSSGNTIYF. The DNA of the CDR3 is TGCGCCAGCAGTGAGTTGACAGGACAGAGCTCTGGAAACACCATATATTTT.

V and J are TRBV6-2 or TRBV6-3 and TRBJ2-4, with 8 bases that match TRBD1. Trimming removed 2 bases from V and 2 bases from J; junction bases left unmatched: 8. Per the germline V gene, CDR1 is MNHEY and CDR2 is SVGEGT. The CDR3 is 17 residues long. The CDR3 loop reads CASSYNKDRDTKNIQYF. The DNA of the CDR3 is TGTGCCAGCAGTTACAACAAGGACAGGGATACCAAAAACATTCAGTACTTC.

V gene TRBV12-3 or TRBV12-4 combines with J gene TRBJ1-2; D gene unclear. The CDR3 consists of 12 residues. The ends were cut back, 6 bases at V and 4 bases at J, with 9 bases in the middle. CDR3 in DNA: TGTGCCAGCAGCCCAATGTCCTATGGCTACACCTTC. Its translation: CASSPMSYGYTF.

The chain joins TRBV11-2 to TRBJ2-7; 12 bases fit TRBD2. CDR1 SGHAT and CDR2 FQNNGV come from the germline V gene. V shed 4 bases and J 3 bases; nucleotides not matched to a gene: 1. The CDR3 consists of 14 residues. CDR3 sequence: CASSSLAGGYEQYF. CDR3 DNA sequence: TGTGCCAGCAGCTCACTAGCGGGAGGCTACGAGCAGTACTTC.

This chain connects TRBV9 to TRBJ2-1, with 7 bases lining up with TRBD2. This CDR3 is built from 15 residues. V lost 6 bases and J lost 4; bases outside the gene matches: 10. CDR1 SGDLS and CDR2 YYNGEE come from the germline V gene. The chain's CDR3 is CASNRLADAYNEQFF. For the CDR3, the DNA is TGTGCCAGCAACCGTCTAGCGGACGCTTACAATGAGCAGTTCTTC.

The V gene is TRBV19, the J gene TRBJ1-2; possibly TRBD1 for D (6 bases). V lost 1 base to trimming and J lost 7 bases, with 16 bases between them. The V gene's germline CDR1 is LNHDA and CDR2 SQIVND (reference sequence). The CDR3 is 15 residues long. As DNA, the CDR3 is TGTGCCAGTAGTATAGCTCGCGGGGGCGCGGGTGGCTACACCTTC. Its translation is CASSIARGGAGGYTF.

The rearrangement joins TRBV6-5 to TRBJ1-4; weak D call: TRBD1 (6 bases). Trimming removed 4 bases from V and 7 bases from J, with 13 bases in between. Germline CDR1 reads MNHEY; CDR2 reads SVGAGI. The length of the CDR3 is 14 residues. The CDR3 sequence is CASSLQGSGEKLFF. The CDR3 region has the DNA TGTGCCAGCAGTTTGCAGGGGAGTGGTGAAAAACTGTTTTTT.

CDR3 sequence (DNA): TGTGCCAGCAGTTTAGGAGGTACAATTAAGACCCAGTACTTC. Protein: CASSLGGTIKTQYF. This sequence joins TRBV28 and TRBJ2-5; the D gene is possibly TRBD2 (5 bases). This CDR3 is 14 amino acids long. V was shortened by 2 bases and J by 6 bases, with 13 bases between the two germline ends. Germline CDR1 is MDHEN and CDR2 is SYDVKM. Looking up the rest from reference TRBV28 and TRBJ2-5 gives the full variable domain: DVKVTQSSRYLVKRTGEKVFLECVQDMDHENMFWYRQDPGLGLRLIYFSYDVKMKEKGDIPEGYSVSREKKERFSLILESASTNQTSMYLCASSLGGTIKTQYFGPGTRLLVL.

This chain links TRBV29-1 with TRBJ1-1, with TRBD1 identical over 9 bases. Germline V gives CDR1 SQVTM, CDR2 ANQGSEA. J lost 1 base, V lost 7 bases, and 4 bases had no gene match. The CDR3 is made up of 13 amino acids. The chain's CDR3 is CSANRGPNTEAFF. CDR3 nucleotide sequence: TGCAGCGCGAACAGGGGGCCGAACACTGAAGCTTTCTTT.

V usage is TRBV19 and J usage is TRBJ2-1; 9 nucleotides agree with TRBD1. Per germline, CDR1 LNHDA and CDR2 SQIVND (reference sequence). There are 19 residues in the CDR3. Trimming took 5 bases from V and 6 from J; bases not matched to a gene: 20. The CDR3 loop reads CASSPMGTGSSIFLNEQFF. CDR3 DNA: TGTGCCAGTAGTCCCATGGGGACAGGGAGCTCCATCTTCCTCAATGAGCAGTTCTTC. Full variable domain (remainder filled in from reference TRBV19 and TRBJ2-1): DGGITQSPKYLFRKEGQNVTLSCEQNLNHDAMYWYRQDPGQGLRLIYYSQIVNDFQKGDIAEGYSVSREKKESFPLTVTSAQKNPTAFYLCASSPMGTGSSIFLNEQFFGPGTRLTVL.

The rearrangement uses TRBV4-1 and TRBJ1-1; D ambiguous. The CDR3 sequence is 16 residues long. V lost 1 base, J lost 4 bases, and 16 bases lay in between. Germline-derived CDR1 and CDR2 are MGHRA and YSYEKL. The CDR3 loop reads CASSQVTGVFGTEAFF. The DNA for the CDR3 is TGCGCCAGCAGCCAAGTTACCGGGGTCTTCGGCACTGAAGCTTTCTTT.

Relative to its sample, this clone is medium-sized. The rearrangement links TRBV29-1 to TRBJ1-1, with 10 bases aligning to TRBD1. The length of the CDR3 is 12 residues. J was trimmed by 4 bases and V by 7 bases; bases with no gene match: 3. Germline V gene data show CDR1 as SQVTM and CDR2 as ANQGSEA. CDR3 DNA sequence: TGCAGCGGGGACAGGGGTGGCACTGAAGCTTTCTTT. Amino acids: CSGDRGGTEAFF.

This chain uses TRBV4-3 with TRBJ2-3; 7 nucleotides align to TRBD2. The J segment lost 6 bases and the V segment lost 1 base, leaving 7 bases of the junction unmatched. Germline V CDR1 and CDR2: LGHNA, YSLEER. This CDR3 contains 15 residues. The CDR3 spells CASSQASGVLDTQYF. The CDR3 region has the DNA TGCGCCAGCAGCCAAGCTAGCGGTGTGCTGGATACGCAGTATTTT.

V is TRBV2 and J is TRBJ1-6; 8 nucleotides align to TRBD1. V was pared by 1 base and J by 7 bases, with 0 bases of the junction left unmatched. This CDR3 comprises 14 residues. Germline V gene data show CDR1 as SNHLY and CDR2 as FYNNEI. The CDR3 DNA is TGTGCCAGCAGTGAAGGACAGGGGAATTCACCCCTCCACTTT. Its translation: CASSEGQGNSPLHF.

The genes are TRBV7-9 and TRBJ2-1; 9 nucleotides match TRBD2. Per the germline V gene, CDR1 is SEHNR and CDR2 is FQNEAQ (reference sequence). Trimming cost V 11 bases and J 5 bases; bases outside gene matches: 10. This CDR3 has 14 residues. CDR3 amino acids: CAVLSGRAHNEQFF. The CDR3 DNA follows: TGTGCCGTGCTTAGCGGGAGAGCCCACAATGAGCAGTTCTTC.

The chain links TRBV5-4 to TRBJ2-7, with 7 bases that match TRBD2. J gave up 1 base and V 3 bases, and 7 bases lay outside the gene matches. The CDR3 totals 15 residues. Germline V gene sequence: CDR1 SGHNT, CDR2 YYREEE (reference sequence). The CDR3 region has the DNA TGTGCCAGCAGCTCTCCCGGGGGGATTTCCTACGAGCAGTACTTC. The encoded protein is CASSSPGGISYEQYF.

The V gene is TRBV18, the J gene TRBJ1-1; perhaps TRBD1 as D (6 bases). CDR1 is KGHSH, CDR2 LQKENI, per germline. This CDR3 spans 15 amino acids. V was shortened by 0 bases and J by 4 bases, with 12 bases between the two germline ends. CDR3 DNA sequence: TGTGCCAGCTCACCACCTGGGGGCGCGGGCACTGAAGCTTTCTTT. It yields the protein CASSPPGGAGTEAFF. The variable domain in full, completed from reference TRBV18 and TRBJ1-1, reads NAGVMQNPRHLVRRRGQEARLRCSPMKGHSHVYWYRQLPEEGLKFMVYLQKENIIDESGMPKERFSAEFPKEGPSILRIQQVVRGDSAAYFCASSPPGGAGTEAFFGQGTRLTVV.

This chain links TRBV7-9 with TRBJ2-7; the match to TRBD1 covers 8 bases. V dropped 5 bases and J dropped 6; count of bases not matched to a gene: 12. CDR3 length: 15 amino acids. The V gene's germline CDR1 is SEHNR and CDR2 FQNEAQ (reference sequence). In nucleotides, the CDR3 is TGTGCCAGCAGCAAAACAGGACAGGGTCGAGCCGAGCAGTACTTC. It yields the protein CASSKTGQGRAEQYF.

The chain carries TRBV27 and TRBJ2-7, with 9 positions matching TRBD2. The CDR3 length is 15 residues. With 4 bases clipped from V and 3 bases from J, the junction kept 7 bases outside the gene matches. CDR1 is MNHEY, CDR2 SMNVEV, per germline (reference sequence). CDR3 nucleotide sequence: TGTGCCAGCAGTTCCCCAGCGGGAGGTAGCTACGAGCAGTACTTC. Residues: CASSSPAGGSYEQYF.

The rearrangement links TRBV5-5 to TRBJ2-7; 7 nucleotides line up with TRBD1. The CDR3 sequence is 15 residues long. CDR1 and CDR2 from the germline V gene are SGHKS and YYEKEE (reference sequence). The V gene end was trimmed by 2 bases and the J gene end by 0 bases; junction bases not matched to a gene: 5. The CDR3 nucleotides are TGTGCCAGCAGCTTCGACAGGGTCAACTCCTACGAGCAGTACTTC. Its protein is CASSFDRVNSYEQYF. Complete variable domain (other parts from reference TRBV5-5 and TRBJ2-7): DAGVTQSPTHLIKTRGQQVTLRCSPISGHKSVSWYQQVLGQGPQFIFQYYEKEERGRGNFPDRFSARQFPNYSSELNVNALLLGDSALYLCASSFDRVNSYEQYFGPGTRLTVT.